This record concerns one T cell receptor beta chain sequence. Before treatment, baseline tumor tissue was collected for sequencing. The data derive from a study of circulating tumor DNA in untreated peripheral T-cell lymphoma. Trimming took off 2 bases at V and 0 bases at J, with 9 bases between the two ends. CDR1 and CDR2 from the germline V gene are ENHRY and SYGVKD. The CDR3 loop spans 15 amino acids. Produced via immunoSEQ multiplex PCR; TCRdb's table is partial and in-frame only. The repertoire consists of roughly 8,600 clones, with 82% occurring once and the leading ten covering about 2.1%. This clonotype originated in a human donor with peripheral T-cell lymphoma. The chain combines TRBV10-3 with TRBJ2-3; TRBD1 might be the D (6 bases). The specimen was tumor tissue. CDR3 amino acids: CAISEGTTSTDTQYF. The DNA for the CDR3 is TGTGCCATCAGTGAGGGGACAACTAGCACAGATACGCAGTATTTT.